In its sample, the clone carrying this T cell receptor beta chain was seen a few times. This sample was included in a study of CD8+ T cells in alopecia areata. Treatment noted: oral pan-JAK inhibitor, 5-10 mg twice daily. The authors extracted RNA and reverse transcribed it into cDNA as the sequencing template. Assay: immunoSEQ multiplex PCR; the TCRdb copy retains only in-frame clones and omits some. The data hold 200,000 or so clones, with less than 45% observed a single time. CDR3 length: 15 residues. Trimming took 0 bases from V and 1 from J, leaving 10 bases between them. The germline CDR1 and CDR2 sequences are SGHDT and YYEEEE.

The chain couples TRBV5-6 to TRBJ1-1, with unresolved D. This sample comprised CD4+ T cells sorted from blood, obtained around week 37, from a patient treated with tofacitinib. This TCR derives from a human donor with alopecia areata. The CDR3 loop is CASSLVDSGNTEAFF. Here the CDR3 DNA reads TGTGCCAGCAGCTTGGTAGATTCGGGGAACACTGAAGCTTTCTTT.